This entry describes one T cell receptor beta chain. Its matching antigen is unknown. The CDR3 is made up of 13 amino acids. Per the germline V gene, CDR1 is SGHTS and CDR2 is YDEGEE. The V and J ends lost 4 bases and 5 bases respectively, with 12 bases between them. This entry belongs to a study of T cell repertoires in cytomegalovirus infection. As for the study in general: The authors relied on CMV epitopes, both recently identified HLA-C-restricted and well-studied HLA-B-restricted. Matching HLA type and CMV infection were both indicated by public TCR beta signatures. Overall study results and limits: Within the response measured ex vivo, HLA-C-restricted CMV-specific TCR beta clonotypes were dominant.

TCRdb re-called the reads through MiXCR, storing one row per CDR3 protein. The sample comprises 750,000 to 950,000 distinct CDR3 sequences, 25% to 30% of which are singletons, and about 12% rests with the top ten. This rearrangement joins TRBV5-8 to TRBJ1-1; D remains unclear. The clonotype comes from a human donor in good health (CMV status not recorded). Some clones in this sample may be carry-over from other donors' samples. Specimen: cultured CD8+ T cells from PBMCs, collected from culture after CMV antigen stimulation. DNA for the CDR3: TGTGCCAGCAGCCCCTGGTCAAGAACTGAAGCTTTCTTT. Protein product: CASSPWSRTEAFF.